The TCR beta chain under discussion was sequenced for a study of long-term antiretroviral therapy in people with HIV (dated by TCRdb to 2021 to 2024). Concerning the study at large: The earliest samples were collected roughly a decade before the 2015 WHO recommendation for immediate ART, at a time when ART was usually postponed until CD4 counts fell. This retrospective serial study examined whether starting ART and sustained HIV suppression were associated with changes in the composition and diversity of the TRB repertoire in peripheral blood. Of the roughly 31 participants with HIV, ten to eleven were female. From fewer than 35 adults with confirmed HIV infection, the cohort provided 192 cryopreserved PBMC samples, gathered serially across a mean of around six years (range 1-12). No cross-contamination during QIAcube processing was shown when test extractions of a monoclonal T-cell line were performed alongside about 30 polyclonal samples.

The germline ends are 9 bases apart after V is trimmed by 2 bases and J by 1 base. The CDR3, from cysteine to phenylalanine, totals 16 residues. The read is trimmed to its CDR3 DNA, 48 bases read in frame from base 1. The germline V gene (reference sequence) yields MNHNY for CDR1 and SVGAGI for CDR2. Results the study describes overall, beyond this receptor: Samples dated from 2004 to 2017, and the ART regimens used may be less effective than current ones. Because pre-ART samples had limited cell numbers, unsorted PBMC were profiled rather than sorted CD4+ and CD8+ T cells. A significant increase in TRB diversity was found to be associated with ART initiation, although TRB diversity was observed to remain significantly below that of transplant donor controls even after long-term ART. Limited PBMC availability meant only the TCR beta chain was sequenced, without alpha chain pairing. The repertoire was dominated across all time points by expanded TRB clones identified before ART initiation, although this dominance was seen to fluctuate and to decrease in many PLHIV after ART. No data were available on ART adherence, viral resistance or therapy changes, limiting inferences about post-ART repertoire changes. HIV repertoires had narrower CDR3 length ranges than controls, and the network structure suggested an antigen-experienced repertoire that shifted only slightly toward naive after ART.

The immunoSEQ hsTCRB v3.0 assay was used at survey level resolution to sequence the TRB variable region. TRB sequencing targeted a depth of about 35,000-50,000 T-cell genomes per sample. TRB libraries were pooled and sequenced on an Illumina MiSeq using a v3 150-cycle kit. In the source study's methods: Analysis of repertoires was carried out in R inside a reproducible Nextflow workflow spanning QC, data transformation and analysis. LymphoSeq2, an R package for exploring AIRR-Seq data, was used to implement the custom analyses. Four samples that yielded fewer than 5000 total TRB sequences were excluded, so that approximately 170 HIV repertoires were analyzed. Among the roughly 190 retained HIV repertoires, 55 to 60 were collected before ART initiation and 120 to 140 after ART initiation. Repertoires were downsampled to 5000 TRB nucleotide sequences, with summary statistics averaged over 100 downsampling iterations. TRB sequences were retained for analysis only if CDR3 regions of at least seven amino acids were present. A Shannon entropy-derived clonality score and the Gini coefficient were used to measure diversity. In the repertoire networks, any two of the top 5000 CDR3 amino acid sequences were linked whenever the two sequences differed by an edit distance of one. Antigen specificity groups and MHC restriction were predicted for TRB CDR3 amino acid sequences with GLIPH2. Known CMV, EBV, HIV or tissue antigen associations were flagged by matching CDR3 amino acid sequences against VDJdb and McPAS-TCR. Pre-ART, post-ART and control groups were compared with Wilcoxon signed-rank tests and Holm-Bonferroni correction. TCRdb obtained this table from immuneACCESS and retained in-frame rearrangements with V and J assigned. These tables miss some clones; where compared with another copy, unresolved V genes account for less than half of the shortfall, and the remainder is unexplained. That table supplies the V and J calls and clone size; D and trimming were determined from the DNA. This sample holds roughly 42,000 clones; around 85% were observed only once. Clones ranked in the top ten supply roughly 6.1% of the sample.

To be included, a participant needed at least one PBMC sample from before ART initiation plus at least two post-ART samples. Treatment was received in the United States of America by all participants with HIV. Before DNA extraction, cryopreserved samples containing roughly 1-10 million PBMC were thawed and washed. At the time of the earliest PBMC sample, participants with HIV were aged between about 20 and 55 years. Each participant contributed PBMC samples from 1-4 timepoints before ART initiation and 2-8 timepoints after ART initiation, with a median of 7 samples. Serial HIV viral load, CD4+ T-cell count, ART history and demographic data were obtained for every participant. Genomic DNA was extracted from unsorted PBMC with a Qiagen kit on a QIAcube, with processing performed in batches of 12 samples. Of note for this clone: Its antigen is currently not known. Base qualities are not provided; no much larger clone lies one nucleotide away.

The sequence links TRBV6-6 to TRBJ2-6; TRBD2 is possibly the D segment (6 matching bases). The source was unsorted PBMCs, collected 3.1 years after starting antiretroviral therapy. This receptor was taken from a woman aged 45 to 65 with HIV. The DNA sequence is TGTGCCAGCAGTTACCTTCGGGGGTCTGGGGCCAACGTCCTGACTTTC. It translates as CASSYLRGSGANVLTF.